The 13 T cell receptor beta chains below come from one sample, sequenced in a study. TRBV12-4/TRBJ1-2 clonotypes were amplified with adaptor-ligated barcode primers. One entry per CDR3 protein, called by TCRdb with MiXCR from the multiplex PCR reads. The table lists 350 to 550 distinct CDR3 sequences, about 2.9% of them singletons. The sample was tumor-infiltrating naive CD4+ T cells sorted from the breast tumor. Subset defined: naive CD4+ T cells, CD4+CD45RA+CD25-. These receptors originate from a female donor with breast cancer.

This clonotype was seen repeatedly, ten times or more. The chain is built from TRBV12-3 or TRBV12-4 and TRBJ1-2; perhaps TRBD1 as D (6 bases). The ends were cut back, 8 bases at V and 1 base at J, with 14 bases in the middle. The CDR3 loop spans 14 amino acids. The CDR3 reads CASGSPGVNYGYTF. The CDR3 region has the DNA TGTGCCAGCGGCTCTCCAGGGGTTAACTATGGCTACACCTTC.

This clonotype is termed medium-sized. The CDR3 region is CASTQTGAGGYTF. DNA of the CDR3: TGTGCCAGCACTCAAACAGGGGCAGGTGGCTACACCTTC. The rearrangement joins TRBV12-3 or TRBV12-4 to TRBJ1-2; 7 bases are shared with TRBD1. Losses at the gene ends were 7 bases for V and 7 bases for J; bases not matched to a gene: 9. The CDR3 covers 13 residues.

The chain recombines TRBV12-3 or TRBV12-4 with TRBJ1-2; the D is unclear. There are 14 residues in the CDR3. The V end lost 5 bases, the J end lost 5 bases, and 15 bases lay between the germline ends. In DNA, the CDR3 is TGTGCCAGCAGTCGGACGAGCCCGGGATATGGCTACACCTTC. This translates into CASSRTSPGYGYTF.

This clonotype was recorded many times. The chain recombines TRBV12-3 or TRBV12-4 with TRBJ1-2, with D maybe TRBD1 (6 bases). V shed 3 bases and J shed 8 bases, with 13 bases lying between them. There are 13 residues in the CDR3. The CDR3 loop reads CASSLGTRRGYTF. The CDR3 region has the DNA TGTGCCAGCAGTTTGGGGACAAGGAGGGGCTACACCTTC.

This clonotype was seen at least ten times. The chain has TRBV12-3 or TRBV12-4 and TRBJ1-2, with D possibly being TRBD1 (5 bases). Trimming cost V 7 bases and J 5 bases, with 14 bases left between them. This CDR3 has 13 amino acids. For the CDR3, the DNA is TGTGCCAGCACCCGAGACAGTCTTTATGGCTACACCTTC. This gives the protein CASTRDSLYGYTF.

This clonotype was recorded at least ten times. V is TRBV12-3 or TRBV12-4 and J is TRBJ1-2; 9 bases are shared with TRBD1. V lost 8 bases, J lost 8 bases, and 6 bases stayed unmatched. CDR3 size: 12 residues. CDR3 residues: CASGQGTAGYTF. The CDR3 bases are TGTGCCAGCGGACAGGGGACAGCCGGCTACACCTTC.

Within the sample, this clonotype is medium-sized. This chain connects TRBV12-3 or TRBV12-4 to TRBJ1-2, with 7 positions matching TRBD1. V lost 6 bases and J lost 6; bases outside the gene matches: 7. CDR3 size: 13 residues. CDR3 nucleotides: TGTGCCAGCAGACGTACAGGGGCCCATGGCTACACCTTC. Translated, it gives CASRRTGAHGYTF.

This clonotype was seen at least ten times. Here the CDR3 reads CASSPPGTGNYGYTF. CDR3 coding DNA: TGTGCCAGCAGCCCTCCCGGGACAGGCAACTATGGCTACACCTTC. The genes are TRBV12-3 or TRBV12-4 and TRBJ1-2; TRBD1 aligns across 8 bases. The junction had 8 bases not matched to a gene; V was cut back by 6 bases and J by 2 bases. The CDR3 runs to 15 residues.

CDR3 amino acids: CASSLPGRDYGYTF. DNA of the CDR3: TGTGCCAGCAGTTTACCAGGGCGGGACTATGGCTACACCTTC. V gene TRBV12-3 or TRBV12-4 combines with J gene TRBJ1-2; maybe TRBD1 (5 bases). V lost 2 bases and J lost 3, with 10 bases in between. The CDR3 contains 14 residues.

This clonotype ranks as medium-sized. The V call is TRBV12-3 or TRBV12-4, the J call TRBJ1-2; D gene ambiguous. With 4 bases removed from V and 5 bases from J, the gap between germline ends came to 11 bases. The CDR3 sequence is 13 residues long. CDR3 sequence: CASSSASAYGYTF. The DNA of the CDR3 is TGTGCCAGCAGTTCGGCCTCGGCATATGGCTACACCTTC.

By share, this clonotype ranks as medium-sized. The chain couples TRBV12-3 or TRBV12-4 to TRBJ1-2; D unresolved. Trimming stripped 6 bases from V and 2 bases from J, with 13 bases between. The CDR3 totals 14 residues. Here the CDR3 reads CASSQRRGNYGYTF. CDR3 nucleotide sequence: TGTGCCAGCAGCCAACGACGAGGAAACTATGGCTACACCTTC.

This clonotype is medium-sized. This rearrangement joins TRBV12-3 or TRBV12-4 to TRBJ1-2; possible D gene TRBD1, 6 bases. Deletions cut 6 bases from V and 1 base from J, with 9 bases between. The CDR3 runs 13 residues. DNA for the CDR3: TGTGCCAGCAGCTTGGACAGTAACTATGGCTACACCTTC. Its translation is CASSLDSNYGYTF.

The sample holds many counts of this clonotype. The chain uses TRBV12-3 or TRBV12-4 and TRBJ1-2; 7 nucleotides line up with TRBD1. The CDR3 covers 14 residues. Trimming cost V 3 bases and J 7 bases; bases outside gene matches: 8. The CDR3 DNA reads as TGTGCCAGCAGTTTGTCCGACAGGGCGGCTGGCTACACCTTC. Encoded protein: CASSLSDRAAGYTF.